This T cell receptor (beta chain) was identified in a study of T cell changes during pregnancy in multiple sclerosis. Some clones are missing from TCRdb's copy, which holds only in-frame ones; the method was immunoSEQ multiplex PCR. The sample shows about 36,000 clones, around nine tenths of them seen only once. The CDR3 runs 16 residues. The junction had 8 bases not matched to a gene; V was cut back by 6 bases and J by 0 bases. CDR1 and CDR2 (germline): MNHNY, SVGAGI (reference sequence). The sequence was collected from a female donor with multiple sclerosis, enrolled in a pregnancy study. V gene TRBV6-6 combines with J gene TRBJ1-1; 9 bases fit TRBD1. Here the sequenced sample was CD4+ T cells from peripheral blood mononuclear cells, taken in the first trimester of pregnancy. CDR3 sequence: CASSHGTGRMNTEAFF. The CDR3, as DNA: TGTGCCAGCAGCCATGGGACAGGGAGGATGAACACTGAAGCTTTCTTT.